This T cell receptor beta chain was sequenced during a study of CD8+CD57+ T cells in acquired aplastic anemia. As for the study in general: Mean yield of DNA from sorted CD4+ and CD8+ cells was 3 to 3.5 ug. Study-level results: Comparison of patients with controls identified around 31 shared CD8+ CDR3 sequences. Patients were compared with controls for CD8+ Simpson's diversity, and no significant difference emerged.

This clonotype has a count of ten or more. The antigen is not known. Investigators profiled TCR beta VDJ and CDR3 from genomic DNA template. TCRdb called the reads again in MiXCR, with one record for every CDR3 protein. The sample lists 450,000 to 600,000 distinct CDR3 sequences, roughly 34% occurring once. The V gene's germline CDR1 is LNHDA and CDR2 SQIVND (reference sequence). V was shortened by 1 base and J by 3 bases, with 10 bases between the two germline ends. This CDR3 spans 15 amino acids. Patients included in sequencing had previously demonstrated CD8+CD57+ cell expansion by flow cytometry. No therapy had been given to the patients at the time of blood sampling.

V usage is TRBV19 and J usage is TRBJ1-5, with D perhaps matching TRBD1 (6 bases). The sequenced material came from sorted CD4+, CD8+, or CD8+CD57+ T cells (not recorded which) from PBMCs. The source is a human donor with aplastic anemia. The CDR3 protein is CASSIGWGANQPQHF. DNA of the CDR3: TGTGCCAGTAGTATAGGGTGGGGGGCCAATCAGCCCCAGCATTTT.